This entry describes one TCR beta chain. The CDR3 has 14 residues. The germline V gene encodes CDR1 MNHEY and CDR2 SVGEGT. Trimming shortened V by 4 bases and J by 2 bases, and 9 bases separated the two germline ends. The data belong to a study of control samples from healthy donors and cancer patients. Assay used: immunoSEQ multiplex PCR; TCRdb lists only in-frame clones, some missing. This sample has some 94,000 clones; 70% to 90% occur once, and the top ten carry over 0.95%. The chain recombines TRBV6-2 or TRBV6-3 with TRBJ1-5, with D possibly TRBD1 on 5 matching bases. The TCR comes from a woman between 50 and 59 years old in good health. Sequencing was carried out using blood. CDR3 amino acids: CASSFQQGNQPQHF. CDR3 DNA: TGTGCCAGCAGTTTTCAACAGGGCAATCAGCCCCAGCATTTT.